This T cell receptor (beta chain) was documented in a study of control samples from healthy donors and cancer patients. V was clipped by 4 bases and J by 6 bases, with 12 bases between them. The CDR3 loop spans 14 amino acids. Germline V gene lookup returns CDR1 LGHDT and CDR2 YNNKEL (reference sequence). Libraries were prepared by immunoSEQ multiplex PCR; TCRdb keeps only in-frame clonotypes and omits some of them. The top ten hold around a sixth of the sample, which has more than 65,000 clones, 83% seen once. The gene calls are TRBV3-1 (or the pseudogene TRBV3-2) and TRBJ2-2, with no clear D. Source material: blood. The sequence derives from a man in his 60s in good health. CDR3 in amino acids: CASSLFCASGELFF. In nucleotides, the CDR3 is TGTGCCAGCAGCCTGTTTTGTGCCTCCGGGGAGCTGTTTTTT.